The 8 T cell receptor beta chains below all came from one sample that was sequenced in a study of molecular identifiers for immune sequencing clone quantification. MiXCR, applied by TCRdb to the PCR reads, yields one record per CDR3 protein. The sample has some 680,000 distinct CDR3 sequences; 25% are singletons. The sequencing sample was made of naive CD8+ T cells from blood, with Jurkat cell RNA spiked in. The subset was: FACS-sorted CD8+CD4-CCR7+CD45RA+ naive T cells. The receptors stem from a human donor in good health. Some libraries in this study had Jurkat cell RNA spiked in.

The sample holds a few counts of this clonotype. The chain links TRBV11-2 to TRBJ2-4, with D possibly matching TRBD2 (5 bases). CDR3 size: 15 residues. From germline, CDR1 is SGHAT and CDR2 FQNNGV. The V and J ends lost 6 bases and 2 bases respectively, with 14 bases between them. CDR3 in amino acids: CASRDPGVPKNIQYF. The CDR3 region has the DNA TGTGCCAGCAGAGATCCCGGGGTCCCCAAAAACATTCAGTACTTC.

Turning to this clonotype: A much larger clone differs by one base, so this may be a read error. V is TRBV7-2 and J is TRBJ2-3, with D unclear. The length of the CDR3 is 16 residues. Germline CDR1 is SGHTA and CDR2 is FQGNSA. Trimming pared 4 bases from V and 2 bases from J, leaving 16 bases between. The CDR3 loop is CASSYTVTAVTDTQYF. DNA for the CDR3: TGTGCCAGCAGCTATACGGTTACGGCGGTCACAGATACGCAGTATTTT.

This clonotype came up a few times. The chain combines TRBV10-3 with TRBJ2-7; D could derive from TRBD1 or TRBD2 (5 bases each). Germline lookup yields CDR1 ENHRY and CDR2 SYGVKD. Trimming took off 3 bases at V and 2 bases at J, with 14 bases between the two ends. CDR3 length equals 15 residues. The CDR3 is CAISEGWGPTYEQYF. The CDR3 DNA is TGTGCCATCAGTGAAGGGTGGGGACCCACCTACGAGCAGTACTTC.

Ten or more counts support this clonotype. The chain has TRBV14 and TRBJ1-2; D gene uncertain. The CDR3 is 13 amino acids. CDR1 is SGHDN, CDR2 FVKESK, per germline. V dropped 0 bases and J dropped 4 bases, with 6 bases sitting between them. This CDR3 is CASSQDHPYGYTF. CDR3 in DNA: TGTGCCAGCAGCCAAGATCACCCCTATGGCTACACCTTC.

On this clonotype: A much bigger clone sits one base away, suggesting this may be a read error. This sequence joins TRBV6-5 and TRBJ1-1; no clear D gene. Germline CDR1 MNHEY, CDR2 SVGAGI. The CDR3 consists of 13 residues. For the CDR3, the DNA is TGTGCCAGCAGCCGACTTCCCTCCACTGAAGCTCTCTTT. This gives the protein CASSRLPSTEALF.

This chain uses TRBV5-6 with TRBJ1-5; 8 bases fit TRBD1. CDR3 length equals 15 residues. Losses at the gene ends were 4 bases for V and 7 bases for J; bases not matched to a gene: 10. The germline V gene has CDR1 SGHDT and CDR2 YYEEEE. CDR3 sequence reads: CASSPGQASGQPQHF. The CDR3 DNA follows: TGTGCCAGCAGCCCGGGACAGGCCTCGGGGCAGCCCCAGCATTTT. Full variable domain (missing parts from reference TRBV5-6 and TRBJ1-5): DAGVTQSPTHLIKTRGQQVTLRCSPKSGHDTVSWYQQALGQGPQFIFQYYEEEERQRGNFPDRFSGHQFPNYSSELNVNALLLGDSALYLCASSPGQASGQPQHFGDGTRLSIL.

Regarding this clonotype: This may stem from a read error, because a much larger clone lies one nucleotide away. CDR3 sequence (DNA): TGTGCCAACAGCTTATCGGGGTATGAGCAGTTCTTC. It encodes CANSLSGYEQFF. The chain recombines TRBV7-9 with TRBJ2-1, with a possible D match to TRBD2 (5 bases). This CDR3 comprises 12 residues. Germline CDR1 reads SEHNR; CDR2 reads FQNEAQ (reference sequence).

Turning to this clonotype: Compared with germline, one end of the junction differs, possibly owing to a read error. The gene calls are TRBV6-1 and TRBJ2-7; 7 bases are shared with TRBD1. This CDR3 has 15 residues. CDR1 MNHNS and CDR2 SASEGT come from the germline V gene. The CDR3 bases are TGTGCCAGCAAAACTGGACAGGAGCCAACCTACGGGCAGTACTTC. Translation: CASKTGQEPTYGQYF.